A single sample is the source of the 29 T cell receptor beta chains below, sequenced in a study of response to subunit inactivated influenza vaccine. TCRdb reanalysed the RT-PCR reads using MiXCR and keeps one entry per CDR3 protein. Of 500,000 to 750,000 distinct CDR3 sequences listed, around 15% are singletons. This sample comprised PBMCs from blood, obtained roughly 13 days after vaccination. These TCRs come from a middle-aged man who received an inactivated influenza vaccine.

This clonotype was counted ten times or more. The chain carries TRBV12-3 or TRBV12-4 and TRBJ2-5; maybe TRBD1 (6 bases). Trimming removed 1 base at V and 4 bases at J, with 10 bases between. CDR3 length: 14 amino acids. The CDR3 bases are TGTGCCAGCAGTTTAGGGACAGCAATAGAGACCCAGTACTTC. Translated, it gives CASSLGTAIETQYF.

The chain employs TRBV6-1 and TRBJ1-6, with D possibly being TRBD1 (5 bases). The germline V gene encodes CDR1 MNHNS and CDR2 SASEGT. Trimming cost V 7 bases and J 4 bases, with 14 bases left between them. The CDR3 is 15 residues long. The CDR3 loop reads CASIGQPPYNSPLHF. CDR3 DNA sequence: TGTGCCAGCATCGGACAACCACCTTATAATTCACCCCTCCACTTT.

Here the CDR3 reads CASSRSPGTGFYEQYF. CDR3 sequence (DNA): TGTGCCAGCAGCCGATCTCCCGGGACAGGGTTTTACGAGCAGTACTTC. The chain has TRBV5-8 and TRBJ2-7, with 9 bases lining up with TRBD1. Germline V CDR1 and CDR2: SGHTS, YDEGEE. This CDR3 is built from 16 residues. With V trimmed by 4 bases and J by 4 bases, 12 bases remained unmatched.

The CDR3 region is CASSFIGGAPDTQYF. The CDR3 nucleotides are TGTGCCAGCAGTTTTATCGGGGGGGCGCCGGATACGCAGTATTTT. The V call is TRBV12-3 or TRBV12-4, the J call TRBJ2-3, with TRBD2 matching 8 bases. CDR3 size: 15 residues. V dropped 3 bases and J dropped 6; count of bases not matched to a gene: 8.

The rearrangement joins TRBV9 to TRBJ2-2; D unclear. Germline CDR1 SGDLS, CDR2 YYNGEE. The V and J ends lost 0 bases and 4 bases respectively, with 10 bases between them. CDR3 length: 15 amino acids. The CDR3 loop reads CASSVGSLGTGELFF. The CDR3 DNA reads as TGTGCCAGCAGCGTAGGTAGCCTGGGCACCGGGGAGCTGTTTTTT.

The gene calls are TRBV3-1 and TRBJ2-1; 7 nucleotides match TRBD2. CDR1 is LGHDT, CDR2 YNNKEL, per germline (reference sequence). The V segment lost 1 base and the J segment 2 bases; nucleotides outside the gene matches: 5. The CDR3 is 16 residues long. The CDR3 reads CASSQVGGVPYNEQFF. The CDR3 DNA is TGTGCCAGCAGCCAAGTGGGGGGGGTCCCCTACAATGAGCAGTTCTTC.

This clonotype has only a few counts. This chain joins TRBV9 and TRBJ2-6; D call uncertain. The ends were cut back, 8 bases at V and 0 bases at J, with 18 bases in the middle. CDR1 SGDLS and CDR2 YYNGEE come from the germline V gene. CDR3 size: 17 residues. The CDR3 spells CARSSTRSVSGANVLTF. The CDR3 bases are TGTGCCAGGTCTTCGACCCGCAGCGTCTCTGGGGCCAACGTCCTGACTTTC.

This clonotype was detected a few times. V is TRBV9 and J is TRBJ2-2; TRBD1 might be the D (6 bases). The CDR3 sequence is 16 residues long. Trimming took off 0 bases at V and 7 bases at J, with 16 bases between the two ends. Germline lookup yields CDR1 SGDLS and CDR2 YYNGEE. CDR3 region: CASSVEPRTGSGELFF. CDR3 nucleotide sequence: TGTGCCAGCAGCGTAGAACCCCGAACAGGGAGCGGGGAGCTGTTTTTT.

This clonotype was found a few times. The J gene is TRBJ1-5, the V gene TRBV20-1, with D uncertain. CDR1 is DFQATT, CDR2 SNEGSKA, per germline (reference sequence). Trimming stripped 2 bases from V and 5 bases from J, with 10 bases between. The CDR3 is 13 amino acids. The CDR3 DNA follows: TGCAGTGCTAGACACCTTCCGGATCAGCCCCAGCATTTT. It is translated as CSARHLPDQPQHF.

This clonotype has just a few counts. The rearrangement uses TRBV4-3 and TRBJ2-1, with D maybe TRBD2 (7 bases). V was clipped by 5 bases and J by 1 base, with 12 bases between them. The germline V gene has CDR1 LGHNA and CDR2 YSLEER. This CDR3 has 15 residues. The CDR3 is CASSRGGGSYNEQFF. The CDR3 DNA follows: TGCGCCAGCAGCAGGGGGGGTGGATCCTACAATGAGCAGTTCTTC.

V is TRBV11-2 and J is TRBJ2-5; D may match TRBD1 or TRBD2 (6 bases each). Trimming cost V 5 bases and J 5 bases, with 21 bases left between them. The germline gives CDR1 SGHAT, CDR2 FQNNGV. This CDR3 is built from 16 residues. In DNA, the CDR3 is TGTGCCAGCAGCCTGGGGGGCTATGGGGGCTTGGAGACCCAGTACTTC. Protein product: CASSLGGYGGLETQYF. The variable domain in full, completed from reference TRBV11-2 and TRBJ2-5, reads EAGVAQSPRYKIIEKRQSVAFWCNPISGHATLYWYQQILGQGPKLLIQFQNNGVVDDSQLPKDRFSAERLKGVDSTLKIQPAKLEDSAVYLCASSLGGYGGLETQYFGPGTRLLVL.

This rearrangement joins TRBV20-1 to TRBJ2-7; 9 bases align to TRBD2. Germline CDR1 and CDR2: DFQATT and SNEGSKA (reference sequence). The CDR3 loop spans 15 amino acids. V was clipped by 3 bases and J by 7 bases; unmatched bases: 13. The CDR3 DNA is TGCAGTGCTAGGGATTTACTAGCGGGTCTTGGGGAGCAGTACTTC. Amino acid sequence: CSARDLLAGLGEQYF.

At least ten counts were recorded for this clonotype. The chain couples TRBV20-1 to TRBJ2-1; 9 bases fit TRBD2. V shed 6 bases and J 1 base; nucleotides not matched to a gene: 7. The CDR3 has 15 amino acids. Germline lookup yields CDR1 DFQATT and CDR2 SNEGSKA (reference sequence). CDR3 loop: CSAPGLAASYNEQFF. In DNA, the CDR3 is TGCAGTGCCCCGGGACTAGCTGCTTCCTACAATGAGCAGTTCTTC.

This clonotype was detected a few times. The chain has TRBV20-1 and TRBJ2-5; TRBD2 matches at 13 bases. CDR1 and CDR2 (germline): DFQATT, SNEGSKA (reference sequence). The CDR3 runs 18 residues. The V segment lost 1 base and the J segment 1 base; nucleotides outside the gene matches: 9. CDR3 protein: CSARAHGLAGASQETQYF. The CDR3 nucleotides read TGCAGTGCTAGAGCGCACGGACTAGCGGGAGCTTCCCAAGAGACCCAGTACTTC.

The rearrangement links TRBV20-1 to TRBJ2-7; 11 nucleotides match TRBD2. This CDR3 contains 14 residues. Trimming at V came to 5 bases and at J to 2 bases, leaving 5 bases not matched to a gene. In germline, CDR1 is DFQATT, CDR2 SNEGSKA (reference sequence). The chain's CDR3 is CSASGTSGPYEQYF. The CDR3 DNA reads as TGCAGTGCTTCCGGGACTAGCGGTCCCTACGAGCAGTACTTC.

This clonotype has a handful of counts. The genes are TRBV7-2 and TRBJ2-1; TRBD2 matches 11 bases. CDR1 and CDR2 from the germline V gene are SGHTA and FQGNSA. V was pared by 5 bases and J by 8 bases, with 5 bases of the junction left unmatched. The CDR3 spans 14 residues. The CDR3: CASSGTSGSYEQFF. CDR3 bases: TGTGCCAGCAGCGGTACTAGCGGGAGTTATGAGCAGTTCTTC.

The V gene is TRBV7-2, the J gene TRBJ1-1; D is uncertain. The CDR3 runs 12 residues. The ends were cut back, 0 bases at V and 7 bases at J, with 6 bases in the middle. The germline gives CDR1 SGHTA, CDR2 FQGNSA. DNA of the CDR3: TGTGCCAGCAGCTTAGCCCGGGTTGAAGCTTTCTTT. This encodes CASSLARVEAFF.

The chain joins TRBV7-2 to TRBJ2-5, with 8 bases matching TRBD2. The length of the CDR3 is 13 residues. In germline, CDR1 is SGHTA, CDR2 FQGNSA. With 5 bases clipped from V and 2 bases from J, the junction kept 1 base outside the gene matches. As DNA, the CDR3 is TGTGCCAGCAGCGCTAGCGGGCAAGAGACCCAGTACTTC. This codes for CASSASGQETQYF.

The table lists this clonotype with many counts. V is TRBV12-3 or TRBV12-4 and J is TRBJ1-5, with a possible D match to TRBD1 (6 bases). The length of the CDR3 is 14 residues. Trimming removed 6 bases at V and 1 base at J, with 10 bases between. The CDR3 is CASRPGTSNQPQHF. DNA for the CDR3: TGTGCCAGCAGGCCCGGGACAAGCAATCAGCCCCAGCATTTT.

This clonotype was seen only a few times. This sequence joins TRBV6-5 and TRBJ2-2; no firm D call. In germline, CDR1 is MNHEY, CDR2 SVGAGI. V dropped 0 bases and J dropped 5 bases, with 10 bases sitting between them. This CDR3 region has 15 residues. The CDR3 here is CASSYSVPQTGELFF. CDR3 bases: TGTGCCAGCAGTTACTCGGTTCCGCAGACCGGGGAGCTGTTTTTT.

The chain uses TRBV6-5 and TRBJ1-4; the D gene is possibly TRBD1 (5 bases). There are 12 residues in the CDR3. V lost 5 bases to trimming and J lost 10 bases, with 11 bases between them. Germline V gene data show CDR1 as MNHEY and CDR2 as SVGAGI. The CDR3 protein is CASSPLGGKLFF. CDR3 coding DNA: TGTGCCAGCAGTCCGTTGGGGGGAAAACTGTTTTTT.

This clonotype occurred a few times. This rearrangement joins TRBV20-1 to TRBJ1-3; no clear D gene. CDR3 length: 12 residues. Per germline, CDR1 DFQATT and CDR2 SNEGSKA (reference sequence). V was trimmed by 3 bases and J by 1 base, leaving 4 bases between them. The CDR3 spells CSASQSGNTIYF. The CDR3 nucleotides are TGCAGTGCTAGTCAGTCTGGAAACACCATATATTTT.

DNA of the CDR3: TGTGCCAGCAGTTTCAGGGTTGGTGAGGACACCGGGGAGCTGTTTTTT. Amino acids: CASSFRVGEDTGELFF. The gene calls are TRBV28 and TRBJ2-2, with D possibly TRBD1 on 5 matching bases. Looked up from germline, CDR1 is MDHEN and CDR2 is SYDVKM. The CDR3 is made up of 16 amino acids. V lost 3 bases to trimming and J lost 3 bases, with 14 bases between them. The full variable domain, completed using reference TRBV28 and TRBJ2-2, is DVKVTQSSRYLVKRTGEKVFLECVQDMDHENMFWYRQDPGLGLRLIYFSYDVKMKEKGDIPEGYSVSREKKERFSLILESASTNQTSMYLCASSFRVGEDTGELFFGEGSRLTVL.

This clonotype was counted a few times. The genes are TRBV21-1 and TRBJ2-3; the DNA was not used to check the table's D call, TRBD1. TRBV21-1 is a known pseudogene. The CDR3 is 17 amino acids. CDR3 region: CASSTLYSGCGTDTQYF. The CDR3 nucleotides are TGTGCCAGCAGCACCTTATACTCAGGGTGTGGCACAGATACGCAGTATTTT.

In this sample, this clonotype turned up a few times. The chain combines TRBV7-2 with TRBJ2-2, with 10 bases matching TRBD1. V lost 5 bases and J lost 6; bases outside the gene matches: 6. The CDR3 totals 15 residues. CDR1 and CDR2 (germline): SGHTA, FQGNSA. The CDR3 DNA is TGTGCCAGCAGCCCAGCCGGGACAGGGGCCGGGGAGCTGTTTTTT. This sequence encodes CASSPAGTGAGELFF.

This clonotype appeared a few times. One junction end disagrees with the germline gene, perhaps due to a read error. This chain links TRBV12-3 or TRBV12-4 with TRBJ2-2; D unresolved. This CDR3 comprises 13 residues. CDR3 protein: CATSSSNTGELFF. CDR3 DNA: TGTGCCACCAGTTCCTCGAACACCGGGGAGCTGTTTTTT.

This clonotype was detected only a few times. The gene calls are TRBV2 and TRBJ2-2; TRBD1 matches at 11 bases. V shed 6 bases, J shed 6 bases, and the junction held 3 bases outside the gene matches. This CDR3 has 14 residues. In germline, CDR1 is SNHLY, CDR2 FYNNEI. This chain's CDR3 is CASRWTGGAGELFF. For the CDR3, the DNA is TGTGCCAGCAGATGGACAGGGGGCGCCGGGGAGCTGTTTTTT.

V usage is TRBV29-1 and J usage is TRBJ2-2, with D uncertain. V was trimmed by 7 bases and J by 5 bases, leaving 14 bases between them. Germline values: CDR1 SQVTM, CDR2 ANQGSEA. This CDR3 has 13 residues. The CDR3 region is CSASGYGTGELFF. The DNA for the CDR3 is TGCAGCGCATCAGGTTATGGGACCGGGGAGCTGTTTTTT.

This clonotype was seen a few times. The chain couples TRBV7-9 to TRBJ2-1; the D gene could be TRBD1 or TRBD2 (5 bases each). V lost 7 bases and J lost 5, with 18 bases in between. CDR1 SEHNR and CDR2 FQNEAQ come from the germline V gene (reference sequence). This CDR3 is built from 15 residues. In DNA, the CDR3 is TGTGCCAGCACCTTGGGACCTCGGGGAAACAATGAGCAGTTCTTC. Protein sequence: CASTLGPRGNNEQFF.